Presented here are 10 T cell receptor beta chains from one specimen sequenced in a study of human T cells and chemical hapten exposure. The time point is: pre-sensitization, week 0. Regarding treatment: therapeutic diphenylcyclopropenone sensitization with weekly scalp DPC. TCRdb called the RACE reads again in MiXCR, with one record for every CDR3 protein. The repertoire consists of approximately 100,000 distinct CDR3 sequences, with around 9.5% occurring once and the leading ten covering around 3.6%. The sequences come from whole blood, collected in connection with sensitization to the hapten diphenylcyclopropenone (DPC). The receptors derive from a woman in her thirties or forties with alopecia areata. Some clones in this sample may be carry-over from other donors' samples.

The V call is TRBV28, the J call TRBJ1-6, with a tentative D call TRBD1 (6 bases). The CDR3 is 16 residues long. Germline-derived CDR1 and CDR2 are MDHEN and SYDVKM. Deletions cut 3 bases from V and 11 bases from J, with 20 bases between. DNA for the CDR3: TGTGCCAGCAGTTTTCCCAGGGGCCAAAGGGGAGCACCCCTCCACTTT. Translating it yields CASSFPRGQRGAPLHF.

This clonotype was seen a handful of times. This chain links TRBV2 with TRBJ2-5, with a weak D call TRBD2 (5 bases). This CDR3 spans 13 amino acids. Deletions cut 6 bases from V and 5 bases from J, with 13 bases between. Germline V gene data show CDR1 as SNHLY and CDR2 as FYNNEI. This chain's CDR3 is CASRLEIQETQYF. As DNA, the CDR3 is TGTGCCAGCAGACTAGAGATACAGGAGACCCAGTACTTC.

The table lists this clonotype with many counts. The chain uses TRBV3-1 and TRBJ1-6; D is unclear. The CDR3 sequence is 12 residues long. The V gene's germline CDR1 is LGHDT and CDR2 YNNKEL (reference sequence). V lost 1 base and J 9 bases, leaving 4 bases between the germline ends. DNA for the CDR3: TGTGCCAGCAGCCAAGGGGCTTCACCCCTCCACTTT. Translating it yields CASSQGASPLHF.

The gene calls are TRBV7-3 and TRBJ2-2; 8 bases map to TRBD2. Germline assignment: CDR1 SGHTA and CDR2 FQGTGA. The junction had 2 bases not matched to a gene; V was cut back by 0 bases and J by 2 bases. The CDR3 sequence is 16 residues long. CDR3 residues: CASSLTSGINTGELFF. The CDR3 nucleotides are TGTGCCAGCAGCTTAACTAGCGGGATTAACACCGGGGAGCTGTTTTTT.

The chain has TRBV18 and TRBJ1-5; 9 nucleotides match TRBD1. The CDR3 covers 16 residues. The V gene end was trimmed by 3 bases and the J gene end by 2 bases; junction bases not matched to a gene: 5. Germline V gives CDR1 KGHSH, CDR2 LQKENI. This CDR3 is CASSPGTGYGNQPQHF. CDR3 in DNA: TGTGCCAGCTCACCCGGGACAGGGTACGGCAATCAGCCCCAGCATTTT.

This clonotype was seen many times. J is TRBJ1-4 and V is TRBV7-2, with D unresolved. V was shortened by 1 base and J by 7 bases, with 13 bases between the two germline ends. This CDR3 contains 15 residues. The germline CDR1 and CDR2 sequences are SGHTA and FQGNSA. The CDR3 region is CASSLGLGSSEKLFF. CDR3 nucleotides: TGTGCCAGCAGCTTAGGGCTCGGATCCAGTGAAAAACTGTTTTTT.

This clonotype was counted ten times or more. The chain uses TRBV25-1 and TRBJ2-7, with TRBD2 matching over 11 bases. The CDR3 length is 16 residues. The germline gives CDR1 MGHDK, CDR2 SYGVNS. V gave up 3 bases and J gave up 0 bases; unmatched junction bases: 4. The CDR3: CASSDTSGGLSYEQYF. CDR3 sequence (DNA): TGTGCCAGCAGTGACACTAGCGGGGGTCTCTCCTACGAGCAGTACTTC.

This clonotype was detected ten times or more. This sequence joins TRBV6-5 and TRBJ1-5; D uncertain. CDR1 MNHEY and CDR2 SVGAGI come from the germline V gene. The CDR3 totals 15 residues. Trimming shortened V by 2 bases and J by 2 bases, and 10 bases separated the two germline ends. In DNA form, the CDR3 reads TGTGCCAGCAGTTACACCAACACGGGCAATCAGCCCCAGCATTTT. This sequence encodes CASSYTNTGNQPQHF.

In this sample, this clonotype turned up many times. This chain joins TRBV10-3 and TRBJ1-2, with D possibly matching TRBD1 (6 bases). V shed 5 bases and J shed 0 bases, with 19 bases lying between them. The germline V gene encodes CDR1 ENHRY and CDR2 SYGVKD. The length of the CDR3 is 17 residues. CDR3 amino acids: CAISTGSPSFANYGYTF. As DNA, the CDR3 is TGTGCCATCAGTACAGGGAGCCCCTCCTTTGCTAACTATGGCTACACCTTC.

In this sample, this clonotype turned up many times. The chain carries TRBV3-1 and TRBJ2-1, with D hard to call. CDR1 LGHDT and CDR2 YNNKEL come from the germline V gene (reference sequence). This CDR3 is 15 amino acids long. V lost 1 base and J 0 bases, leaving 7 bases between the germline ends. The CDR3 protein is CASSQVVSSYNEQFF. The CDR3 DNA sequence: TGTGCCAGCAGCCAAGTGGTGAGCTCCTACAATGAGCAGTTCTTC.